This T cell receptor (beta chain) stems from a study of blood T cell repertoires in COVID-19. Study-wide context: The analysed material was cDNA or gDNA that came from T cells, B-cell-depleted T cells, or PBMCs.

Original analysis: Reference gene primer amplification gave nucleated cell count estimates. The data were produced by immunoSEQ multiplex PCR, yet TCRdb's version contains in-frame clones alone and is incomplete. D and trimming come from the DNA, and the V and J calls and clone size come from that table. Among 100,000 to 150,000 clones listed, roughly nine tenths were seen once. V lost 6 bases, J lost 5 bases, and 13 bases stayed unmatched. The germline V gene has CDR1 LGHNA and CDR2 YNFKEQ. This CDR3 region has 15 residues. The sequenced sample consisted of peripheral blood. The TCR sequence derives from a woman aged 70-85 years with COVID-19, enrolled during active disease. V and J are TRBV4-2 and TRBJ2-7, with TRBD2 matching over 7 bases. The CDR3 coding sequence is TGTGCCAGCAGGGTAGGAGTACTAGCGCGGGACGAGCAGTACTTC. Encoded protein: CASRVGVLARDEQYF.